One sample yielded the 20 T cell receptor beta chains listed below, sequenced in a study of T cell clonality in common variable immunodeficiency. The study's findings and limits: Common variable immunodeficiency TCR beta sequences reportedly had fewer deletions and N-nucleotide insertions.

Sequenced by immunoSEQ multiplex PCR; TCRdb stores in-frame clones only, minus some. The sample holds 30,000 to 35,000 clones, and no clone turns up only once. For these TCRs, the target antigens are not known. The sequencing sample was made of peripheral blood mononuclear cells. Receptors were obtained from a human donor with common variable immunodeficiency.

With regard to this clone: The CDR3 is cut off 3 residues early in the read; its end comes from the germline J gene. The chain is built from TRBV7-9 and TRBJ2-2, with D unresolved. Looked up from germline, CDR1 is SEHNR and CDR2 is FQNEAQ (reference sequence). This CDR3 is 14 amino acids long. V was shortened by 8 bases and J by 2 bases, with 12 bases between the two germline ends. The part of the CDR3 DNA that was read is TGTGCCAGCGGCGTCAGGTTAAACACCGGGGAG. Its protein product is CASGVRLNTGE. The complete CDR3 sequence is CASGVRLNTGELFF.

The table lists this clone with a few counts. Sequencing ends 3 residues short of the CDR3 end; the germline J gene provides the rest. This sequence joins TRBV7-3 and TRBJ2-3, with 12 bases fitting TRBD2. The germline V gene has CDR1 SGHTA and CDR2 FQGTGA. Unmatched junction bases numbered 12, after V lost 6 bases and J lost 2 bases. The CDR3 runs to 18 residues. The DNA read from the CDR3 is TGTGCCAGCAGGAACAGACTAGCGGGAGACTCATCCACAGATACG. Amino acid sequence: CASRNRLAGDSSTDT. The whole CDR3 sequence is CASRNRLAGDSSTDTQYF.

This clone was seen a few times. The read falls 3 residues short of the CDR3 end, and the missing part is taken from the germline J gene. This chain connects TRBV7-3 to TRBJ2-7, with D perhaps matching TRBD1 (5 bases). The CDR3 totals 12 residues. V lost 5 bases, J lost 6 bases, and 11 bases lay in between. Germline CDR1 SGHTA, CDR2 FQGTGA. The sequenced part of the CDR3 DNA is TGTGCCAGCAGCCCGGAAGGGGCCGAG. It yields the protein CASSPEGAE. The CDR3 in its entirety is CASSPEGAEQYF.

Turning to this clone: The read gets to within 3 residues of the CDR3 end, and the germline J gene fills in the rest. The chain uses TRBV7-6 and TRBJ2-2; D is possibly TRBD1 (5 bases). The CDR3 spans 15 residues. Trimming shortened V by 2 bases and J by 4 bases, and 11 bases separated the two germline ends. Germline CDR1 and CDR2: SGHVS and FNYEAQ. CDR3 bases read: TGTGCCAGCAGCTTAAAAACAGGCGTCACCGGGGAG. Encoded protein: CASSLKTGVTGE. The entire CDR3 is CASSLKTGVTGELFF.

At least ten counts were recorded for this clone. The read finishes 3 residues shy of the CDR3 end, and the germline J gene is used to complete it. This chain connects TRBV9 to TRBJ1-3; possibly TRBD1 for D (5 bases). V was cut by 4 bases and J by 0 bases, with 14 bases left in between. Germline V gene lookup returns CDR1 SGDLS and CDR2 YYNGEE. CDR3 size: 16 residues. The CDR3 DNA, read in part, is TGTGCCAGCAGCCGCACAGGCCCGCTCTCTGGAAACACC. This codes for CASSRTGPLSGNT. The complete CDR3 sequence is CASSRTGPLSGNTIYF.

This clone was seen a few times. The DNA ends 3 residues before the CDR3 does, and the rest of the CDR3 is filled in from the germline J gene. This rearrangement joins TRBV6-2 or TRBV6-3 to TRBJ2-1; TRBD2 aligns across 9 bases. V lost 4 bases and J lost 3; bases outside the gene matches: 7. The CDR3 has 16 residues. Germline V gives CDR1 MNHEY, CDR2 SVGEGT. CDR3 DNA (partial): TGTGCCAGCAGTTCCTTGAGCGGGAGGAACTACAATGAG. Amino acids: CASSSLSGRNYNE. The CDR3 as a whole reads CASSSLSGRNYNEQFF.

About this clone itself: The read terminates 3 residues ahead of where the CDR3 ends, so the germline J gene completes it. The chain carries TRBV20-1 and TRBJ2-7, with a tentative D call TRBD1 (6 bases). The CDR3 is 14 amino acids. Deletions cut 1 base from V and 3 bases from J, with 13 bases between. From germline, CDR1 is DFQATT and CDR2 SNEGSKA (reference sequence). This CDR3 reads CSARAGQGFYEQYF. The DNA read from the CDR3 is TGCAGTGCTAGAGCAGGCCAGGGGTTCTACGAG.

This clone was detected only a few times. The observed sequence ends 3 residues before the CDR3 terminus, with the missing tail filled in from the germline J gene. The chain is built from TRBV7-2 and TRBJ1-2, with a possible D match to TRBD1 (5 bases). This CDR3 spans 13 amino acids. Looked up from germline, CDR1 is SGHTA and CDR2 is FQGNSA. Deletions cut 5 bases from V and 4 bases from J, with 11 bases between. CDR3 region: CASSGRGVYGYTF. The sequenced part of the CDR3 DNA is TGTGCCAGCAGCGGGCGGGGGGTCTATGGC.

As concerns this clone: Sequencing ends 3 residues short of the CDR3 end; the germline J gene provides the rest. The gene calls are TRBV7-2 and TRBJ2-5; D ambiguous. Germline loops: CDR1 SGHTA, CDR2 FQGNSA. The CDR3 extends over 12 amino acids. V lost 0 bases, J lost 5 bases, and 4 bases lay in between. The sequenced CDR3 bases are TGTGCCAGCAGCTTAGCGCGGGAGACC. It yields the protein CASSLARET. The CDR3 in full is CASSLARETQYF.

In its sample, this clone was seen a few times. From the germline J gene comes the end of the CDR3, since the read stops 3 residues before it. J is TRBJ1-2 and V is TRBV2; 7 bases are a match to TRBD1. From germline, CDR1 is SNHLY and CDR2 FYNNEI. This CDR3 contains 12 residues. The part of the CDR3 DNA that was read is TGTGCCAGCAGACAGGGGAGGCAAGGC. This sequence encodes CASRQGRQG. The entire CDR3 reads CASRQGRQGYTF.

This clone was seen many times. The CDR3 DNA, read in part, is TGTGCCAGCAGCTCGGACCCAGGGAAGAATTCACCC. Encoded protein: CASSSDPGKNSP. The entire CDR3 sequence reads CASSSDPGKNSPLHF. The chain combines TRBV5-6 with TRBJ1-6, with D perhaps TRBD1 (5 bases). The DNA ends 3 residues before the CDR3 does, and the rest of the CDR3 is filled in from the germline J gene. The V end lost 3 bases, the J end lost 7 bases, and 14 bases lay between the germline ends. Per the germline V gene, CDR1 is SGHDT and CDR2 is YYEEEE. The CDR3 spans 15 residues.

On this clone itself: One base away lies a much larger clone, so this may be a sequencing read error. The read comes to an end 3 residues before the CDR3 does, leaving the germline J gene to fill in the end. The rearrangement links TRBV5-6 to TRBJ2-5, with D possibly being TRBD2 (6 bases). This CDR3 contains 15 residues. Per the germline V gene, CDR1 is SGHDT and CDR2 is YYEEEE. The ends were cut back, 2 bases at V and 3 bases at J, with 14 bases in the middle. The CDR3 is CASSLASRGKETQYF. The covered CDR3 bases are TGTGCCAGCAGCTTAGCGTCCCGGGGGAAAGAGACC.

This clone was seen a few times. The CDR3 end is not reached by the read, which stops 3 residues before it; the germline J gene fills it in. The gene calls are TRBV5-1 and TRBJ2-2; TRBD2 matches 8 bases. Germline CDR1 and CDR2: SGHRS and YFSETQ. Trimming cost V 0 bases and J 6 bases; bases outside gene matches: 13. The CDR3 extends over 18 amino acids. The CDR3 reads CASSLVMMGTSLAGELFF. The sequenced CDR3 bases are TGCGCCAGCAGCTTGGTCATGATGGGGACTAGTCTAGCCGGGGAG.

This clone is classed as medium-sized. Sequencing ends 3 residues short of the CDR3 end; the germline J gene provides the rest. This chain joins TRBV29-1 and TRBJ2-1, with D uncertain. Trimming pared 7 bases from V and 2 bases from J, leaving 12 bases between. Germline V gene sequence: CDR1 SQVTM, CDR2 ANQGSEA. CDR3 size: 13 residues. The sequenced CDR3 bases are TGCAGCGCAGAACACGAGACCTACAATGAG. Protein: CSAEHETYNE. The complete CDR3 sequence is CSAEHETYNEQFF.

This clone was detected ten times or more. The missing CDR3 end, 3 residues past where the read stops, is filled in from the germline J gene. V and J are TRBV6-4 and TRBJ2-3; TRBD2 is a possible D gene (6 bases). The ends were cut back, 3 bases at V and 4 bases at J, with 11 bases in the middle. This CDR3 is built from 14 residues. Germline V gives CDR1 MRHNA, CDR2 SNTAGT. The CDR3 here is CASSDSRGPDTQYF. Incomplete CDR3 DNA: TGTGCCAGCAGTGATTCGCGGGGACCAGATACG.

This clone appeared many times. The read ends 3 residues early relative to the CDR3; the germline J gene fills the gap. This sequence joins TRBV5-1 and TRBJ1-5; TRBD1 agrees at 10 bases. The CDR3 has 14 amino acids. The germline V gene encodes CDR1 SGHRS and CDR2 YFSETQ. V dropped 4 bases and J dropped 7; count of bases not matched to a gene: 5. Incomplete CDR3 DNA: TGCGCCAGCAGCCATGGGACAGGGGAACAGCCC. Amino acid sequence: CASSHGTGEQP. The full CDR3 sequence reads CASSHGTGEQPQHF.

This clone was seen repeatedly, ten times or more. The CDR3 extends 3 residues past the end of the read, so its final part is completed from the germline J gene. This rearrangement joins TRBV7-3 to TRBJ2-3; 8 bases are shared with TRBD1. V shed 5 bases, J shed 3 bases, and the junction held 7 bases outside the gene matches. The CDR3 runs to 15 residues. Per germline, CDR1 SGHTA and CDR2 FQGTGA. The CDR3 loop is CASSPQDRDTDTQYF. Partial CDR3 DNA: TGTGCCAGCAGCCCCCAGGACAGGGATACAGATACG.

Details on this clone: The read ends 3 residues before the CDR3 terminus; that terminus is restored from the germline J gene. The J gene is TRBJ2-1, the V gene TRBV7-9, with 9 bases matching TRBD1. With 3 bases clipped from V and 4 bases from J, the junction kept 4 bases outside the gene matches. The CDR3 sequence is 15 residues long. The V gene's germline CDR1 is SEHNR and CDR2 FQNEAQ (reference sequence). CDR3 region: CASSFRQGVYNEQFF. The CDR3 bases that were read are TGTGCCAGCAGCTTTCGACAGGGGGTTTACAATGAG.

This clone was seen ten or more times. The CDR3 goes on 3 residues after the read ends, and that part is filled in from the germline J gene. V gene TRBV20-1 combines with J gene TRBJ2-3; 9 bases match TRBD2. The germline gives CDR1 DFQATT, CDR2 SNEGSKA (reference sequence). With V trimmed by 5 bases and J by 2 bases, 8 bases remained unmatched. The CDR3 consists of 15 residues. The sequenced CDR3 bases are TGCAGTGCTGGACCGGCTAGCGGGGTCACAGATACG. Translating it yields CSAGPASGVTDT. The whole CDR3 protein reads CSAGPASGVTDTQYF.

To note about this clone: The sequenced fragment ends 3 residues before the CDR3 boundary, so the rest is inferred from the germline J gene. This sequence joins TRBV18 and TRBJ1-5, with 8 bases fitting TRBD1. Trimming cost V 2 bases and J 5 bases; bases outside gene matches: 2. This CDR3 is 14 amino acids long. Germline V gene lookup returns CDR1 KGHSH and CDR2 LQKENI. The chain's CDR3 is CASSPGTGYQPQHF. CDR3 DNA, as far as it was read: TGTGCCAGCTCACCAGGGACAGGCTATCAGCCC. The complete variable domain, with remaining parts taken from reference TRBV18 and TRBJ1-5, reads NAGVMQNPRHLVRRRGQEARLRCSPMKGHSHVYWYRQLPEEGLKFMVYLQKENIIDESGMPKERFSAEFPKEGPSILRIQQVVRGDSAAYFCASSPGTGYQPQHFGDGTRLSIL.